A selection of T cell receptor beta chains follows, all from one sample in a study of T-cell reconstitution after alpha-beta-depleted transplantation in children. TCRdb reprocessed the PCR reads via MiXCR and lists one record per CDR3 protein. This sample has 440,000 or so distinct CDR3 sequences, with over 40% found just once. This material consisted of PBMCs, taken before TCRalphabeta/CD19-depleted stem cell transplant. The origin of the receptors is a girl aged 2 to 10 with aplastic anemia, due to receive a stem cell transplant. CDR3s include the opening cysteine and the closing phenylalanine or tryptophan. The D gene is left open where the match is weak. Expanded clones are given a class, and other clones once, few, many or no size at all.

V gene: TRBV2; D gene: TRBD2; J gene: TRBJ2-5; clone size: few; CDR3 DNA: TGTGCCAGCGGACCCGGGACTAGAGGAGAGACCCAGTACTTC; CDR3 protein: CASGPGTRGETQYF
V gene: TRBV21-1; D gene: NA; J gene: TRBJ2-5; clone size: many; CDR3 DNA: TGTGCCAGCAGCACCTTCCCGGGCGGTGAAGAGACCCAGTACTTC; CDR3 protein: CASSTFPGGEETQYF
V gene: TRBV20-1; D gene: NA; J gene: TRBJ2-7; clone size: NA; CDR3 DNA: TGCAGTGCTAAGACGAGTAGCGGTTCCTACGAGCAGTACTTC; CDR3 protein: CSAKTSSGSYEQYF
V gene: TRBV19; D gene: NA; J gene: TRBJ1-5; clone size: NA; CDR3 DNA: TGTGCCAGTACCCGCCTGGGGCAGCCCCAGCATTTT; CDR3 protein: CASTRLGQPQHF
V gene: TRBV7-2; D gene: NA; J gene: TRBJ2-4; clone size: NA; CDR3 DNA: TGTGCCAGCACCTTCGGGTCGCTAGCCAAAAACATTCAGTACTTC; CDR3 protein: CASTFGSLAKNIQYF
V gene: TRBV3-1; D gene: TRBD2; J gene: TRBJ2-2; clone size: few; CDR3 DNA: TGTGCCAGCAGCCCACCCTACCTACTAGCGCCCTCGAACACCGGGGAGCTGTTTTTT; CDR3 protein: CASSPPYLLAPSNTGELFF
V gene: TRBV5-5; D gene: NA; J gene: TRBJ1-2; clone size: many; CDR3 DNA: TGTGCCAGCAGCGTGGACGGGACACAGGGCTACACCTTC; CDR3 protein: CASSVDGTQGYTF
V gene: TRBV3-1; D gene: NA; J gene: TRBJ1-6; clone size: NA; CDR3 DNA: TGTGCCAGCAGCGACAGAAATTCACCCCTCCACTTT; CDR3 protein: CASSDRNSPLHF
V gene: TRBV29-1; D gene: NA; J gene: TRBJ1-1; clone size: NA; CDR3 DNA: TGCAGCGTTGCAGTAAACACTGAAGCTTTCTTT; CDR3 protein: CSVAVNTEAFF
V gene: TRBV20-1; D gene: NA; J gene: TRBJ1-1; clone size: NA; CDR3 DNA: TGCAGTGCGGGGGGCACTGAAGCTTTCTTT; CDR3 protein: CSAGGTEAFF
V gene: TRBV3-1; D gene: NA; J gene: TRBJ1-2; clone size: many; CDR3 DNA: TGTGCCAGCAGCCAAGGTTACGCTGGCTACACCTTC; CDR3 protein: CASSQGYAGYTF
V gene: TRBV28; D gene: NA; J gene: TRBJ1-6; clone size: many; CDR3 DNA: TGTGCCAGCAGTCCCAGAAGATCCTATAATTCACCCCTCCACTTT; CDR3 protein: CASSPRRSYNSPLHF
V gene: TRBV29-1; D gene: TRBD2; J gene: TRBJ2-7; clone size: NA; CDR3 DNA: TGCAGCGTTGAAGGGGGACTAGCCGGCTACGAGCAGTACTTC; CDR3 protein: CSVEGGLAGYEQYF
V gene: TRBV20-1; D gene: TRBD1; J gene: TRBJ2-4; clone size: many; CDR3 DNA: TGCGCAGCGATGGGACAGGGTCAAGCCAAAAACATTCAGTACTTC; CDR3 protein: CAAMGQGQAKNIQYF
V gene: TRBV7-2; D gene: TRBD2; J gene: TRBJ2-5; clone size: NA; CDR3 DNA: TGTGCCAGCAGCTTGGGGACTAGCGTTCGAGAGAACCAGTACTTC; CDR3 protein: CASSLGTSVRENQYF
V gene: TRBV4-2; D gene: NA; J gene: TRBJ1-1; clone size: NA; CDR3 DNA: TGTGCCAGCAGCCAAGATCGGACAACGAACACTGAAGCTTTCTTT; CDR3 protein: CASSQDRTTNTEAFF
V gene: TRBV6-1; D gene: NA; J gene: TRBJ2-6; clone size: many; CDR3 DNA: TGTGCCAGCAGCCCAGACAACTCTGGGGCCAACGTCCTGACTTTC; CDR3 protein: CASSPDNSGANVLTF
V gene: TRBV12-3/TRBV12-4; D gene: NA; J gene: TRBJ1-5; clone size: NA; CDR3 DNA: TGTGCCAGCAGTCTAACCGGGGGAAGTCAGCATTTT; CDR3 protein: CASSLTGGSQHF
V gene: TRBV15; D gene: NA; J gene: TRBJ2-1; clone size: few; CDR3 DNA: TGTGCCACCAGCAGGCGATACAGTGAGCAGTTCTTC; CDR3 protein: CATSRRYSEQFF